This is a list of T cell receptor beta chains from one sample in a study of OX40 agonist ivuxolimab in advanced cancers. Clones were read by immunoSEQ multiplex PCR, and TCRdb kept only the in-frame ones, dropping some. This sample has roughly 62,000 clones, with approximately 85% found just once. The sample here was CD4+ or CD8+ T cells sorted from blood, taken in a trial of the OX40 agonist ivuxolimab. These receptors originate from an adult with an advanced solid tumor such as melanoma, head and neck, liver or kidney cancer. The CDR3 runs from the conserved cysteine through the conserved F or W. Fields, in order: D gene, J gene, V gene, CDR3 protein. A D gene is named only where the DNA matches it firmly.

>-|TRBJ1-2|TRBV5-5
CASTLAVPSYYGYTF
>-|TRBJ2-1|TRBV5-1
CASSTVSYNEQFF
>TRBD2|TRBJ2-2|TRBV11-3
CASSLRGSFSGRNTGELFF
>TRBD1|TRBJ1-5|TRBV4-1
CASSQGPVRGRLLQPQHF
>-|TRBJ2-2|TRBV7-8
CASSLTGDTGELFF
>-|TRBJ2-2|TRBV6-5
CASSYSGLSYTGELFF
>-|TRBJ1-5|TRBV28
CASRDIGPQPQHF
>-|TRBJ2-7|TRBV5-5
CASSLPGTLQRWQYF
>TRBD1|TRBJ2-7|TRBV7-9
CASSTTGDEQYF
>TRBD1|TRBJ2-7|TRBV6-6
CASSYSKQGPPHEQYF
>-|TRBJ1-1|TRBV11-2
CASSFLSRGTEAFF
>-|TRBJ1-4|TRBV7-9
CASSHARESNEKLFF
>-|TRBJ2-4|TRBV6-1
CASSEELGRPYYPGIQYF
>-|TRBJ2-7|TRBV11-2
CASSLDFGPLEQYF
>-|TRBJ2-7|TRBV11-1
CASSFETGRYEQYF
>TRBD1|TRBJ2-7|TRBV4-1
CASSQIDRGEQYF
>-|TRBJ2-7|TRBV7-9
CASSQQGGEQYF
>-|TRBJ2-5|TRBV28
CASSTTGRETQYF
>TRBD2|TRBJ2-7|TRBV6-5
CASSPVAQREGEQYF
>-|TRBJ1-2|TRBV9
CASSVDQGLYGYTF
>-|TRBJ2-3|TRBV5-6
CASSLSQGSDTQYF
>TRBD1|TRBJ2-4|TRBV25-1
CASSVGTGGFAKNIQYF